A single TCR beta chain is shown here with its context. The source of the sample is a study of PD-1 and CTLA-4 blockade in melanoma. The repertoire was sequenced with immunoSEQ multiplex PCR; TCRdb's copy has only in-frame clones and lacks some. Of nearly 30,000 clones listed, 85% to 90% are singletons. V lost 9 bases to trimming and J lost 0 bases; unmatched junction nucleotides: 8. The germline V gene has CDR1 SNHLY and CDR2 FYNNEI. The length of the CDR3 is 16 residues. The V and J genes are TRBV2 and TRBJ2-1; 10 bases line up with TRBD2. This TCR was sampled from a human donor with melanoma. The material was CD8+ T cells from peripheral blood, obtained before anti-PD-1 treatment. CDR3 bases: TGTGCCAGAACACTAGCGGGGAACTTCTCCTACAATGAGCAGTTCTTC. Its protein is CARTLAGNFSYNEQFF.